This T cell receptor (beta chain) was found in a study of T cell repertoires in cytomegalovirus infection. Study summary: Based on public TCR beta signatures, there were indications of CMV infection and of a matching HLA type.

Overall study findings and caveats: There were HLA-C-restricted CMV-specific TCR beta clonotypes dominating the ex vivo response.

Note on this clonotype: Its target is unknown.

MiXCR, run by TCRdb on the reads, gives a single entry per CDR3 protein. The table lists 250,000 to 300,000 distinct CDR3 sequences, approximately 14% of them singletons, with 8.8% in the top ten. Sequenced sample: PBMCs. The source of this sequence is a human donor in good health (CMV status not recorded). Some clones in this sample may be carry-over from other donors' samples.

The CDR3 sequence: CSAKPSRGGNTEAFF. CDR3 nucleotides: TGCAGTGCAAAGCCTAGCCGTGGAGGGAACACTGAAGCTTTCTTT. The V and J genes are TRBV20-1 and TRBJ1-1; D not resolved. The CDR3 loop spans 15 amino acids. The germline V and J ends were trimmed by 6 bases and 1 base, with 18 bases remaining between them. Per germline, CDR1 DFQATT and CDR2 SNEGSKA (reference sequence).